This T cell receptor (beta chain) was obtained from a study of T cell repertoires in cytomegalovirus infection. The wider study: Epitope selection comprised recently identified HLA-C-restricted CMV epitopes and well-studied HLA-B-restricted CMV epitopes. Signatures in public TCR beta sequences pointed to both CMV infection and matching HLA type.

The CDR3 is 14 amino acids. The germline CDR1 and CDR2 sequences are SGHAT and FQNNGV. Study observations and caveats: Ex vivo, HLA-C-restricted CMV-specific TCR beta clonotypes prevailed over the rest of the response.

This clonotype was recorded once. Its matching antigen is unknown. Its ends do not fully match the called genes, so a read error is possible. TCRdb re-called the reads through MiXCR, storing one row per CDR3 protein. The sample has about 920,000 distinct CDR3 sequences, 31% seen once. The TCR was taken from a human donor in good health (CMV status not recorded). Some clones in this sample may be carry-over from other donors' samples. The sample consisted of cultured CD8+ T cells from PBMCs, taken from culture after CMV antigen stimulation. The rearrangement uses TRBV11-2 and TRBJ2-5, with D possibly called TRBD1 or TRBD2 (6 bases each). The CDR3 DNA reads TGTGCCAGCAGCTTTCTGGGGGGCCAAGAGACCAAGTACTTC. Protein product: CASSFLGGQETKYF.